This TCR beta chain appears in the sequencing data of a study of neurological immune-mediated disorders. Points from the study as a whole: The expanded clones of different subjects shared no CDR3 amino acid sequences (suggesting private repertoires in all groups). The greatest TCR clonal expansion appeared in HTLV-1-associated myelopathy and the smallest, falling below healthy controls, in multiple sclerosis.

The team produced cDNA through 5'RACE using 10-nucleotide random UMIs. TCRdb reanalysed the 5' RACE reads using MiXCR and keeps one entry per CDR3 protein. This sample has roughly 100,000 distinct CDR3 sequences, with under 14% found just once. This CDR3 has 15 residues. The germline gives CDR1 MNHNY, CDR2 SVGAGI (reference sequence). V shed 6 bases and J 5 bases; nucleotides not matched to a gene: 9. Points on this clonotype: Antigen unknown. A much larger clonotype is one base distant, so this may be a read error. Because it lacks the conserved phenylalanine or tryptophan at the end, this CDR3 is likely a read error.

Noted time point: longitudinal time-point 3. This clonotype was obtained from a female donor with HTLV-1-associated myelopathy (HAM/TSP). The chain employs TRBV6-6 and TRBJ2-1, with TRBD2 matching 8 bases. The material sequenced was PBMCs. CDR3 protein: CASSHPSGGHNEQFL. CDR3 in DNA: TGTGCCAGCAGCCACCCAAGCGGGGGCCACAATGAGCAGTTCTTA.